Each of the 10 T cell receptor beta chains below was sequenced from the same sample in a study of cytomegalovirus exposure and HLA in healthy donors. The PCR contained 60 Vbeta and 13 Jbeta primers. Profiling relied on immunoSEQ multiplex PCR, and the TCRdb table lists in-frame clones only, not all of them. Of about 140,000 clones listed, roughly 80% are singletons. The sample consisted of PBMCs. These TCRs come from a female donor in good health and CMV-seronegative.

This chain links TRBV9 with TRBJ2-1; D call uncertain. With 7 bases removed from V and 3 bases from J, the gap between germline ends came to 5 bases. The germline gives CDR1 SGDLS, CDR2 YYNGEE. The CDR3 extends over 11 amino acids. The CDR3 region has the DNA TGTGCCAGCGGCAGCTACAATGAGCAGTTCTTC. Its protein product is CASGSYNEQFF.

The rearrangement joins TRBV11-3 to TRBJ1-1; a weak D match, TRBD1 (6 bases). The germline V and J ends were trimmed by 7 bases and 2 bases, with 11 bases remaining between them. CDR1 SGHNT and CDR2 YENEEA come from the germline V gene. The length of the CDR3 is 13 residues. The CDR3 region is CASKNRANTEAFF. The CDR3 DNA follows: TGTGCCAGCAAAAACAGGGCCAACACTGAAGCTTTCTTT.

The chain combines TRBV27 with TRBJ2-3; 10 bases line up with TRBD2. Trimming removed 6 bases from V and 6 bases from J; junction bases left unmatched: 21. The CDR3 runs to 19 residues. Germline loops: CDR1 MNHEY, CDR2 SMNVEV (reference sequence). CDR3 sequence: CASSLRRSSGGLKRDTQYF. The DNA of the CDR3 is TGTGCCAGCAGCTTGCGCCGCTCTAGCGGGGGACTAAAGAGGGATACGCAGTATTTT.

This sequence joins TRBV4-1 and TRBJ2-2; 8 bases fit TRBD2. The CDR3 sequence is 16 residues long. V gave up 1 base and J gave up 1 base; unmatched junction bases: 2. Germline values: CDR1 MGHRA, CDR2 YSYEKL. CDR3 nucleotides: TGCGCCAGCAGCCAAGGCGGGGGGAGGAACACCGGGGAGCTGTTTTTT. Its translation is CASSQGGGRNTGELFF.

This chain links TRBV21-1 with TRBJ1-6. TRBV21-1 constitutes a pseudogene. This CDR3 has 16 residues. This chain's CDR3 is CASTFTEGGDNSPLHF. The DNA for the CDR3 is TGTGCCAGCACTTTCACCGAGGGCGGAGACAATTCACCCCTCCACTTT.

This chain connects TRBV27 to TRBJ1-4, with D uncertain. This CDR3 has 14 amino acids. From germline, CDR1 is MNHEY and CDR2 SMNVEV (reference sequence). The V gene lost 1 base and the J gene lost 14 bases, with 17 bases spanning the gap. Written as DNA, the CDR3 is TGTGCCAGCAGTTTATTGCCAGAGGGAAATAGGCTGTTTTTT. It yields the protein CASSLLPEGNRLFF.

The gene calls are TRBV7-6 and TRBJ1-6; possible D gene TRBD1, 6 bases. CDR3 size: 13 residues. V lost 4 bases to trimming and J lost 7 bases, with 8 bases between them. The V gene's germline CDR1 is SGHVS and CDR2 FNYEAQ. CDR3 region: CASSSGQNSPLHF. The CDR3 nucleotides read TGTGCCAGCAGCTCCGGACAGAATTCACCCCTCCACTTT.

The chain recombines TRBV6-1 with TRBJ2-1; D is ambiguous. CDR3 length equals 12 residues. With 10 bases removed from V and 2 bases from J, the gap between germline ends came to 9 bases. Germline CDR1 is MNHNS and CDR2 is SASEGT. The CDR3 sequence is CATSTPYNEQFF. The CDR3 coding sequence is TGTGCCACCTCGACACCCTACAATGAGCAGTTCTTC.

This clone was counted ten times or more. CDR3 sequence reads: CAWRMVGGNQPQHF. CDR3 DNA sequence: TGTGCCTGGAGAATGGTAGGGGGAAATCAGCCCCAGCATTTT. The rearrangement links TRBV30 to TRBJ1-5; possible D gene TRBD1, 6 bases. Germline V gene data show CDR1 as GTSNPN and CDR2 as SVGIG (reference sequence). The V end was cut by 3 bases, the J end by 4 bases, with 13 bases between. The CDR3 runs 14 residues.

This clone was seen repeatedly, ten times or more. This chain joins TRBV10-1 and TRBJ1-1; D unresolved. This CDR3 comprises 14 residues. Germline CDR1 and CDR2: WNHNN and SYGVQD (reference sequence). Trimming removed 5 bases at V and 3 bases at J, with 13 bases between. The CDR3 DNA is TGCGCCAGCAGTTATCCGGGAGAAGACACTGAAGCTTTCTTT. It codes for CASSYPGEDTEAFF.